The 18 T cell receptor beta chains given below trace back to one sample, sequenced in a study of Graves' ophthalmopathy and Graves' hyperthyroidism. Amplification from RNA transcripts yielded the TCR beta CDR3 regions. An initial RT-PCR round employing HTBI primers preceded a second-round multiplex PCR. TCRdb re-derived calls from the multiplex PCR reads in MiXCR, one entry per CDR3 protein. Here the sample spans some 250,000 distinct CDR3 sequences, roughly 50% being singletons. The sample taken for sequencing was peripheral blood. These receptors were obtained from an adult man with Graves' ophthalmopathy.

This clonotype was found many times. The V gene is TRBV29-1, the J gene TRBJ2-7, with D perhaps matching TRBD2 (6 bases). In germline, CDR1 is SQVTM, CDR2 ANQGSEA. The ends were cut back, 4 bases at V and 3 bases at J, with 13 bases in the middle. The CDR3 spans 13 residues. CDR3 loop: CSVVPGDNYEQYF. DNA of the CDR3: TGCAGCGTTGTTCCGGGAGACAACTACGAGCAGTACTTC.

This chain joins TRBV29-1 and TRBJ1-2; 11 bases are a match to TRBD1. Per germline, CDR1 SQVTM and CDR2 ANQGSEA. After removal of 5 bases from V and 8 bases from J, the junction contained 7 bases not matched to a gene. CDR3 length: 13 amino acids. CDR3 sequence: CSVRTGGSGGYTF. CDR3 nucleotides: TGCAGCGTTCGGACAGGGGGCTCAGGGGGCTACACCTTC.

V and J are TRBV20-1 and TRBJ1-5; unclear D gene. Germline CDR1 DFQATT, CDR2 SNEGSKA (reference sequence). V lost 3 bases and J 7 bases, leaving 7 bases between the germline ends. The CDR3 is made up of 11 amino acids. CDR3: CSASGHQPQHF. CDR3 sequence (DNA): TGCAGTGCTAGCGGGCACCAGCCCCAGCATTTT.

The chain recombines TRBV9 with TRBJ1-2; 7 bases match TRBD1. Germline CDR1 reads SGDLS; CDR2 reads YYNGEE. The CDR3 consists of 14 residues. Trimming removed 0 bases from V and 2 bases from J; junction bases left unmatched: 1. DNA of the CDR3: TGTGCCAGCAGCGTAGGGACAGGAAACTATGGCTACACCTTC. Translated: CASSVGTGNYGYTF.

This clonotype was seen only a few times. V and J are TRBV6-6 and TRBJ1-5; 7 bases agree with TRBD1. This CDR3 has 15 amino acids. Germline V CDR1 and CDR2: MNHNY, SVGAGI (reference sequence). After removal of 5 bases from V and 2 bases from J, the junction contained 6 bases not matched to a gene. The CDR3 sequence: CASSRTGEGNQPQHF. CDR3 DNA sequence: TGTGCCAGCAGTCGCACAGGGGAGGGCAATCAGCCCCAGCATTTT.

This sequence joins TRBV7-9 and TRBJ1-6; perhaps TRBD1 as D (5 bases). Germline CDR1 SEHNR, CDR2 FQNEAQ (reference sequence). Trimming removed 1 base at V and 13 bases at J, with 8 bases between. This CDR3 region has 12 residues. The CDR3 sequence is CASSLDRPPLHF. The CDR3 DNA reads TGTGCCAGCAGCTTAGACAGGCCGCCCCTCCACTTT.

This rearrangement joins TRBV2 to TRBJ1-4; D gene uncertain. The CDR3 totals 14 residues. V gave up 6 bases and J gave up 2 bases, with 10 bases separating them. The V gene's germline CDR1 is SNHLY and CDR2 FYNNEI. CDR3 DNA: TGTGCCAGCAGAGCCTACGGGACTAATGAAAAACTGTTTTTT. It specifies CASRAYGTNEKLFF.

This clonotype was detected many times. The V call is TRBV15, the J call TRBJ1-6; TRBD1 matches 8 bases. CDR1 and CDR2 (germline): LNHNV, YYDKDF (reference sequence). CDR3 size: 16 residues. Trimming took 1 base from V and 7 from J; bases not matched to a gene: 6. CDR3 nucleotide sequence: TGTGCCACCAGCAGAGCGGGCGACAGGGGAAATTCACCCCTCCACTTT. Translated, it gives CATSRAGDRGNSPLHF.

The V call is TRBV20-1, the J call TRBJ2-5; maybe TRBD1 (6 bases). The CDR3 is 14 residues long. CDR1 is DFQATT, CDR2 SNEGSKA, per germline (reference sequence). V lost 6 bases and J lost 0, with 14 bases in between. CDR3 sequence (DNA): TGCAGTGCCCTGACAGGAAGGGACCAAGAGACCCAGTACTTC. Its translation is CSALTGRDQETQYF.

This clonotype was seen only a few times. The V and J genes are TRBV7-2 and TRBJ1-4, with a weak D call TRBD1 (5 bases). Germline assignment: CDR1 SGHTA and CDR2 FQGNSA. CDR3 size: 16 residues. Deletions cut 4 bases from V and 0 bases from J, with 12 bases between. In nucleotides, the CDR3 is TGTGCCAGCAGCTCCTTGGGGGTTTCAACTAATGAAAAACTGTTTTTT. Amino acid sequence: CASSSLGVSTNEKLFF.

The chain recombines TRBV29-1 with TRBJ1-5; D is perhaps TRBD1 (6 bases). In germline, CDR1 is SQVTM, CDR2 ANQGSEA. The CDR3 runs 12 residues. The ends were cut back, 6 bases at V and 7 bases at J, with 13 bases in the middle. The CDR3, as DNA: TGCAGCGTACAGGGTAGGAACCAGCCCCAGCATTTT. Translation: CSVQGRNQPQHF.

The V and J genes are TRBV10-3 and TRBJ1-6; D possibly corresponds to TRBD1 (5 bases). The CDR3 runs 15 residues. Trimming shortened V by 8 bases and J by 5 bases, and 16 bases separated the two germline ends. The germline CDR1 and CDR2 sequences are ENHRY and SYGVKD. DNA of the CDR3: TGTGCCATCTCGTCACAGGCTTTTAATAATTCACCCCTCCACTTT. Its protein product is CAISSQAFNNSPLHF.

The V call is TRBV20-1, the J call TRBJ2-7; D call uncertain. Germline CDR1 and CDR2: DFQATT and SNEGSKA (reference sequence). The CDR3 runs to 13 residues. This chain's CDR3 is CSLLGPATYEQYF. DNA for the CDR3: TGCAGCTTGCTCGGCCCCGCTACCTACGAGCAGTACTTC.

V usage is TRBV20-1 and J usage is TRBJ1-3, with D possibly TRBD1 on 6 matching bases. The CDR3 totals 13 residues. V was shortened by 4 bases and J by 2 bases, with 9 bases between the two germline ends. The V gene's germline CDR1 is DFQATT and CDR2 SNEGSKA (reference sequence). CDR3 amino acids: CSATGDPGNTIYF. CDR3 in DNA: TGCAGTGCTACAGGGGACCCTGGAAACACCATATATTTT.

This clonotype was counted between two and nine times. The rearrangement uses TRBV7-3 and TRBJ2-7; a weak D match, TRBD1 (6 bases). The germline gives CDR1 SGHTA, CDR2 FQGTGA. V was shortened by 4 bases and J by 3 bases, with 16 bases between the two germline ends. This CDR3 is 15 amino acids long. CDR3 protein: CASSYAGTRNYEQYF. As DNA, the CDR3 is TGTGCCAGCAGCTACGCCGGGACACGGAACTACGAGCAGTACTTC.

The genes are TRBV12-3 or TRBV12-4 and TRBJ2-2; 8 positions agree with TRBD1. The CDR3 length is 15 residues. J was trimmed by 7 bases and V by 5 bases; bases with no gene match: 9. In DNA form, the CDR3 reads TGTGCCAGCAGTCCCCAGGGACAGGCGGGCGGGGAGCTGTTTTTT. Translated: CASSPQGQAGGELFF.

This clonotype was seen a handful of times. The chain is built from TRBV12-3 or TRBV12-4 and TRBJ1-1; the match to TRBD1 covers 11 bases. V shed 4 bases and J 9 bases; nucleotides not matched to a gene: 7. This CDR3 comprises 14 residues. The CDR3 DNA is TGTGCCAGCAGTTCCCGGGACAGGGGGAAACAAGCTTTCTTT. Protein sequence: CASSSRDRGKQAFF.

There are many counts of this clonotype. The chain uses TRBV20-1 and TRBJ1-1; no firm D call. The length of the CDR3 is 12 residues. V gave up 6 bases and J gave up 0 bases, with 8 bases separating them. The germline V gene encodes CDR1 DFQATT and CDR2 SNEGSKA (reference sequence). The CDR3 nucleotides read TGCAGTGCGCAGGTCGTGAACACTGAAGCTTTCTTT. It yields the protein CSAQVVNTEAFF.